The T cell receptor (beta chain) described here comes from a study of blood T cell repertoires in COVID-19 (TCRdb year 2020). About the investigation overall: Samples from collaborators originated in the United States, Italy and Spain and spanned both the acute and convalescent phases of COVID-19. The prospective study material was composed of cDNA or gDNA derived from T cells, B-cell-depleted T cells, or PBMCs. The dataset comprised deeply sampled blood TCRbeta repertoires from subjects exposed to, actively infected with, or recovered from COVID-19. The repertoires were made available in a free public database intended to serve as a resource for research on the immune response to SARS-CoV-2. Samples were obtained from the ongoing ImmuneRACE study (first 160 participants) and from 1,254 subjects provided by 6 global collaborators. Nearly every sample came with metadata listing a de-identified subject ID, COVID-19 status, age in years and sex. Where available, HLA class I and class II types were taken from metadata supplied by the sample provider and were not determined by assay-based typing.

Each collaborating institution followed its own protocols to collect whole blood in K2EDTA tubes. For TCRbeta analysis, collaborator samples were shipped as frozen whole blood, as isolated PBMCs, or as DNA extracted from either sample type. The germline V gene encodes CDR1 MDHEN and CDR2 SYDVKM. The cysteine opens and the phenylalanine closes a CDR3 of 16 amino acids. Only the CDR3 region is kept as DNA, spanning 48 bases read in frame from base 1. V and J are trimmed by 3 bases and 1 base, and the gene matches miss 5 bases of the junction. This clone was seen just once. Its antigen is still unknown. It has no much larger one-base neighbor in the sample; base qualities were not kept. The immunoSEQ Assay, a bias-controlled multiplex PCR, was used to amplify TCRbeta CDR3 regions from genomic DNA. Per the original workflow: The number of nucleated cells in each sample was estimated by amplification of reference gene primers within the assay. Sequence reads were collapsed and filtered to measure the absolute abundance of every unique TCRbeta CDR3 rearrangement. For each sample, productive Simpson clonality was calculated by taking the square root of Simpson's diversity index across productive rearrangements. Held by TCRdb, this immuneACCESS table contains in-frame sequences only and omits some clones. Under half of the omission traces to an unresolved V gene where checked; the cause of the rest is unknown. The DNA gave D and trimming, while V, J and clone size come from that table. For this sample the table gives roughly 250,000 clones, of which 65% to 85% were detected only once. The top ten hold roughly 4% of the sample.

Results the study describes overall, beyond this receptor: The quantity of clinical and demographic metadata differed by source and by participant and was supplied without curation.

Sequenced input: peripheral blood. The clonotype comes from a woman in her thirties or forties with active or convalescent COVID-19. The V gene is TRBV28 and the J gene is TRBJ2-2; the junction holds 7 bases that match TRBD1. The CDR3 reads CASSFRRGLNTGELFF. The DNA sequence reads TGTGCCAGCAGTTTCCGCAGGGGGTTGAACACCGGGGAGCTGTTTTTT.